Presented here are 14 T cell receptor beta chains from one specimen sequenced in a study of T cells in Graves' hyperthyroidism and ophthalmopathy. Amplified TCR beta CDR3 regions came from RNA transcripts. When the TCR CDR3 underwent first-round RT-PCR, the HTBI primer set was used. MiXCR, run by TCRdb on the multiplex PCR reads, gives a single entry per CDR3 protein. The data contain around 210,000 distinct CDR3 sequences, roughly a sixth of them singletons. Source material: blood. The receptors were gathered from a woman in her forties or fifties with Graves' hyperthyroidism.

Many counts were recorded for this clonotype. J is TRBJ2-5 and V is TRBV27; 7 bases are shared with TRBD2. The germline gives CDR1 MNHEY, CDR2 SMNVEV (reference sequence). Germline trimming cut 5 bases from V and 5 bases from J; bases unmatched to any gene: 11. This CDR3 has 15 amino acids. CDR3 amino acids: CASSRAGVGVETQYF. The CDR3 DNA reads as TGTGCCAGCAGTCGCGCGGGGGTAGGTGTGGAGACCCAGTACTTC.

V usage is TRBV4-1 and J usage is TRBJ2-3, with D possibly TRBD2 on 6 matching bases. The V end lost 4 bases, the J end lost 8 bases, and 19 bases lay between the germline ends. This CDR3 comprises 15 residues. Germline values: CDR1 MGHRA, CDR2 YSYEKL. CDR3 sequence (DNA): TGCGCCAGCAGCCTCAACCCGGACTATGGTTCTACGCAGTATTTT. This codes for CASSLNPDYGSTQYF.

This clonotype was observed at least ten times. The chain recombines TRBV27 with TRBJ1-1; possible D gene TRBD1, 5 bases. CDR3 length: 15 residues. Trimming took 8 bases from V and 1 from J, leaving 17 bases between them. Germline V CDR1 and CDR2: MNHEY, SMNVEV (reference sequence). The CDR3 here is CASARPPGPNTEAFF. In DNA form, the CDR3 reads TGTGCCAGCGCGAGGCCCCCGGGGCCGAACACTGAAGCTTTCTTT.

This clonotype occurred many times. The genes are TRBV6-1 and TRBJ2-3, with D hard to call. V lost 7 bases to trimming and J lost 1 base, with 9 bases between them. From germline, CDR1 is MNHNS and CDR2 SASEGT. The CDR3 is 13 amino acids. CDR3 amino acids: CASTSQGTDTQYF. Here the CDR3 DNA reads TGTGCCAGCACCTCCCAGGGCACAGATACGCAGTATTTT.

V usage is TRBV20-1 and J usage is TRBJ1-1, with 10 bases lining up with TRBD1. The germline CDR1 and CDR2 sequences are DFQATT and SNEGSKA (reference sequence). The CDR3 contains 15 residues. Trimming at V came to 3 bases and at J to 4 bases, leaving 8 bases not matched to a gene. The CDR3 nucleotides read TGCAGTGCTAGCACCAGACAGGGGGCGCGCACTGAAGCTTTCTTT. This gives the protein CSASTRQGARTEAFF.

This clonotype was counted only a few times. V usage is TRBV27 and J usage is TRBJ2-2; maybe TRBD2 (5 bases). V lost 0 bases to trimming and J lost 5 bases, with 10 bases between them. Germline CDR1 MNHEY, CDR2 SMNVEV (reference sequence). This CDR3 is 15 amino acids long. The CDR3 spells CASSLSLGGTGELFF. CDR3 bases: TGTGCCAGCAGTTTATCCCTAGGAGGAACCGGGGAGCTGTTTTTT.

This clonotype was recorded at least ten times. V usage is TRBV7-9 and J usage is TRBJ1-1, with a possible D match to TRBD1 (6 bases). Trimming took 5 bases from V and 8 from J, leaving 15 bases between them. The germline CDR1 and CDR2 sequences are SEHNR and FQNEAQ (reference sequence). This CDR3 has 13 amino acids. The CDR3 sequence: CASSPGQSSEAFF. The CDR3, as DNA: TGTGCCAGCAGCCCAGGACAGTCTTCCGAAGCTTTCTTT.

The chain joins TRBV3-1 to TRBJ2-2; D possibly corresponds to TRBD2 (6 bases). Trimming removed 0 bases from V and 6 bases from J, with 8 bases in between. The CDR3 sequence is 14 residues long. CDR1 LGHDT and CDR2 YNNKEL come from the germline V gene (reference sequence). This chain's CDR3 is CASSQDRGSGELFF. Here the CDR3 DNA reads TGTGCCAGCAGCCAAGATCGGGGGTCCGGGGAGCTGTTTTTT.

This clonotype was detected many times. This chain joins TRBV7-8 and TRBJ2-1; D is undetermined. The germline gives CDR1 SGHVS, CDR2 FQNEAQ. This CDR3 has 13 amino acids. V lost 5 bases and J lost 4, with 9 bases in between. CDR3 sequence reads: CASSPHDYNEQFF. As DNA, the CDR3 is TGTGCCAGCAGCCCACACGATTACAATGAGCAGTTCTTC.

This clonotype was detected many times. The CDR3 region is CASSQDSLLANYGYTF. The CDR3 nucleotides read TGCGCCAGCAGCCAAGACAGCTTATTAGCTAACTATGGCTACACCTTC. This chain uses TRBV4-1 with TRBJ1-2, with D hard to call. The CDR3 is made up of 16 amino acids. The ends were cut back, 0 bases at V and 0 bases at J, with 11 bases in the middle. The germline V gene encodes CDR1 MGHRA and CDR2 YSYEKL.

In its sample, this clonotype was seen once. The chain joins TRBV20-1 to TRBJ2-7; 8 nucleotides agree with TRBD2. Trimming took 4 bases from V and 2 from J; bases not matched to a gene: 13. Germline CDR1 reads DFQATT; CDR2 reads SNEGSKA (reference sequence). The CDR3 spans 16 residues. CDR3 protein: CSATSPIAGPTYEQYF. DNA of the CDR3: TGCAGTGCTACCTCTCCGATAGCGGGACCCACCTACGAGCAGTACTTC.

Many counts were recorded for this clonotype. This chain joins TRBV9 and TRBJ2-3; D is ambiguous. The germline CDR1 and CDR2 sequences are SGDLS and YYNGEE. The CDR3 is made up of 12 amino acids. V was clipped by 2 bases and J by 6 bases, with 7 bases between them. CDR3 loop: CASSVSSDTQYF. The CDR3 nucleotides are TGTGCCAGCAGCGTGTCATCGGATACGCAGTATTTT.

The genes are TRBV6-1 and TRBJ2-5; 11 positions agree with TRBD1. With V trimmed by 6 bases and J by 4 bases, 7 bases remained unmatched. The germline V gene has CDR1 MNHNS and CDR2 SASEGT. The CDR3 loop spans 15 amino acids. The CDR3 protein is CASSVGQGARETQYF. The CDR3, as DNA: TGTGCCAGCAGCGTAGGACAGGGGGCCCGAGAGACCCAGTACTTC.

This clonotype was observed a handful of times. V gene TRBV27 combines with J gene TRBJ1-3; D possibly corresponds to TRBD1 (5 bases). V was pared by 0 bases and J by 0 bases, with 9 bases between. The CDR3 runs 16 residues. CDR1 is MNHEY and CDR2 is SMNVEV in the germline V gene (reference sequence). CDR3 nucleotides: TGTGCCAGCAGTTTATCCAGGGCAAGCTCTGGAAACACCATATATTTT. Protein: CASSLSRASSGNTIYF.